This TCR beta chain was documented in a study of blood T cell repertoires in COVID-19. Study at large: Samples of COVID-19 (acute and convalescent) were obtained from the United States, Italy and Spain. PBMCs, B-cell-depleted T cells, or T cells were the source of the cDNA or gDNA that made up the material.

Seattle participants joined during active infection and were tracked over time. The method was immunoSEQ multiplex PCR; TCRdb's version includes in-frame clones alone and lacks a portion of them. Among 85,000 to 100,000 clones listed, almost 90% were seen once. This clone was detected once. The V segment lost 4 bases and the J segment 0 bases; nucleotides outside the gene matches: 8. Germline loops: CDR1 SGHNT, CDR2 YYREEE (reference sequence). The CDR3 extends over 16 amino acids. This TCR was sampled from a man aged 45 to 65 with COVID-19, enrolled during active disease. Sequenced material: peripheral blood. The rearrangement uses TRBV5-4 and TRBJ1-2; TRBD1 aligns across 8 bases. The CDR3 DNA follows: TGTGCCAGCAGCGATGACAGGGGCACGGCTAACTATGGCTACACCTTC. Amino acids: CASSDDRGTANYGYTF.